This T cell receptor beta chain was retrieved from a study of regulatory T cells in long-lasting Graves disease. Investigators prepared the TCR beta libraries by applying iRepertoire HTBI primers and Arm-PCR of CDR3 regions. TCRdb itself ran the multiplex PCR reads through MiXCR, one entry per CDR3 protein. The sample gives some 220,000 distinct CDR3 sequences, approximately 19% of which show up once; over 9.5% is in the top ten. Time point of the sample: newly diagnosed GD, antithyroid drugs for less than 3 months. RNA from PBMCs was the source of the TCR library. This clonotype was observed many times. CDR1 LNHDA and CDR2 SQIVND come from the germline V gene (reference sequence). This CDR3 spans 14 amino acids. V was pared by 8 bases and J by 0 bases, with 10 bases between. The sample was also linked to a second study, of T cells in Graves' hyperthyroidism and ophthalmopathy.

This receptor was identified in a woman aged 25 to 39 with Graves disease. The chain has TRBV19 and TRBJ1-4; D not resolved. Material: peripheral blood mononuclear cells (PBMCs), obtained at new diagnosis, from a patient treated with antithyroid drugs. The CDR3 is CASRTVATNEKLFF. DNA for the CDR3: TGTGCCAGTCGGACGGTTGCAACTAATGAAAAACTGTTTTTT.